One T cell receptor beta chain is described in this entry. What it binds is unknown. The ends lost 4 bases at V and 2 bases at J; junction bases unmatched: 6. The germline V gene has CDR1 SGHRS and CDR2 YFSETQ. This CDR3 is built from 15 residues. Using its own MiXCR run on the 5' RACE reads, TCRdb lists one record per CDR3 protein. The table shows roughly 250,000 distinct CDR3 sequences, with about an eighth occurring only once. This sample was included in a study of identical twins. Overall study results and limits: Findings depended on cross-sectional statistics rather than tracking the same donors. Among beta out-of-frame sequences, excess sharing between twins appeared weaker.

What was sequenced was memory (CD45RO+) T cells sorted from blood. This sequence joins TRBV5-1 and TRBJ2-1, with 7 nucleotides matching TRBD2. This TCR was recovered from a woman under 30 in good health. Here the CDR3 DNA reads TGCGCCAGCAGCCCCGGGGAGGGCGCCTACAATGAGCAGTTCTTC. It translates to CASSPGEGAYNEQFF.